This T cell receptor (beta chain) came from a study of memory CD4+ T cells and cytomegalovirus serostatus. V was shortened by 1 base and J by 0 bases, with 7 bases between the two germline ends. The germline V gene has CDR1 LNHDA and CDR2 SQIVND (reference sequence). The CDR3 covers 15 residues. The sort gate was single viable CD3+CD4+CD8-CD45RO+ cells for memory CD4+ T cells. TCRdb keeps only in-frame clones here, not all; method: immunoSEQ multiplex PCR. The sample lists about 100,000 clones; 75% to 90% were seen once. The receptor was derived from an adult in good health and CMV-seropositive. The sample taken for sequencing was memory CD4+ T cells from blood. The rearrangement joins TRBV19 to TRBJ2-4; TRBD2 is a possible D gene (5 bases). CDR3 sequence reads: CASSIGGVAKNIQYF. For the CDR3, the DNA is TGTGCCAGTAGTATAGGGGGAGTAGCCAAAAACATTCAGTACTTC.